These 26 T cell receptor beta chains came from one sample sequenced in a study of metastatic and nonmetastatic thyroid tumors. TCRdb re-analyzed the PCR reads through MiXCR. The repertoire has approximately 82,000 clones, around 13% of them found once; the top ten carry roughly 9.1%. Patients had received no treatment of any kind before thyroid surgery. Sequenced material: tumor tissue. The receptors here all came from a female donor with papillary thyroid cancer or a benign thyroid nodule (not recorded which). Some clones in this sample may be carry-over from other donors' samples.

This clone has at least ten counts. CDR3 sequence (DNA): TGTGCCAGCAGTAATTCTCAAGGAGCCTATGGCTACACCTTC. This gives the protein CASSNSQGAYGYTF. The rearrangement uses TRBV6-2 or TRBV6-3 and TRBJ1-2; D unclear. With 5 bases removed from V and 4 bases from J, the gap between germline ends came to 14 bases. The CDR3 is made up of 14 amino acids. Germline-derived CDR1 and CDR2 are MNHEY and SVGEGT.

In this sample, this clone turned up many times. The rearrangement joins TRBV12-3 or TRBV12-4 to TRBJ2-7, with 8 bases lining up with TRBD2. CDR3 length: 14 residues. V lost 7 bases to trimming and J lost 3 bases; unmatched junction nucleotides: 8. The CDR3 sequence: CASTKSGSLYEQYF. CDR3 nucleotide sequence: TGTGCCAGCACAAAAAGCGGGAGTCTCTACGAGCAGTACTTC.

This clone was seen many times. The chain employs TRBV12-5 and TRBJ2-5, with TRBD2 matching over 10 bases. The V gene's germline CDR1 is LGHNT and CDR2 FRNRAP. The CDR3 has 17 residues. After removal of 3 bases from V and 5 bases from J, the junction contained 12 bases not matched to a gene. CDR3 DNA sequence: TGTGCTAGTGGTTTCTCAACTTCTAGCGGGAGTGGGGAGACCCAGTACTTC. Amino acid sequence: CASGFSTSSGSGETQYF.

Concerning this clone itself: This may come from a read error, since a much larger clone is one base off. The sample contains more than one DNA sequence encoding this CDR3. The V call is TRBV25-1, the J call TRBJ2-1; TRBD2 matches at 7 bases. CDR1 MGHDK and CDR2 SYGVNS come from the germline V gene. This CDR3 region has 17 residues. CDR3 nucleotides: TGCGCCACCGCCCCCGATCTAGCGGAGAGCTCCTACAATGAGCAGTTCTTC. Protein product: CATAPDLAESSYNEQFF.

Turning to this clone: One junction end does not reproduce the germline sequence, and a read error may be involved. The V and J genes are TRBV20-1 and TRBJ1-2, with TRBD1 matching 9 bases. This CDR3 spans 18 amino acids. Germline V gene lookup returns CDR1 DFQATT and CDR2 SNEGSKA (reference sequence). This CDR3 is CSAESINRDRAVGYGYTF. As DNA, the CDR3 is TGTAGTGCCGAGAGTATTAACCGGGACAGGGCCGTTGGCTATGGCTACACCTTC.

This clone was found many times. The chain links TRBV20-1 to TRBJ2-7, with D unclear. Trimming stripped 1 base from V and 1 base from J, with 14 bases between. The CDR3 runs to 15 residues. Germline values: CDR1 DFQATT, CDR2 SNEGSKA (reference sequence). As DNA, the CDR3 is TGCAGTGCTAGAGGGGCAGTCCTACGGTCCTACGAGCAGTACTTC. Protein: CSARGAVLRSYEQYF.

This clone was recorded at least ten times. The chain is built from TRBV3-1 and TRBJ1-2; D may be TRBD1 (5 bases). The CDR3 is made up of 14 amino acids. Trimming left V 6 bases short and J 3 bases short, with 14 bases between. Germline lookup yields CDR1 LGHDT and CDR2 YNNKEL (reference sequence). The CDR3 DNA follows: TGTGCCAGCAGTCAGGGTTCTTTGGACTATGGCTACACCTTC. This encodes CASSQGSLDYGYTF.

On this clone: A single base separates this from a much larger clone, so it may be a read error. DNA of the CDR3: TGCAGTGCTAGTGGTAAGAAGAATCAGCCCCAGCATTTT. It codes for CSASGKKNQPQHF. The chain links TRBV20-1 to TRBJ1-5; D is undetermined. V was pared by 3 bases and J by 4 bases, with 10 bases between. The CDR3 is made up of 13 amino acids. Germline lookup yields CDR1 DFQATT and CDR2 SNEGSKA (reference sequence).

Notes on this clone: A read error may be the cause here, since a much bigger clone is one base away. This chain joins TRBV10-3 and TRBJ1-1; D might be TRBD1 (6 bases). This CDR3 has 16 residues. With 10 bases removed from V and 2 bases from J, the gap between germline ends came to 23 bases. CDR1 and CDR2 (germline): ENHRY, SYGVKD. For the CDR3, the DNA is TGTGCCAGCCAACAGGACAGCGGTGGGCGAAACACTGAAGCTTTCTTT. It specifies CASQQDSGGRNTEAFF.

Concerning this clone itself: One end of the junction does not line up with germline, which may come from a read error. This chain joins TRBV24-1 and TRBJ2-2; 8 bases are a match to TRBD2. The CDR3 totals 19 residues. Looked up from germline, CDR1 is KGHDR and CDR2 is SFDVKD. The CDR3 coding sequence is TGTGCCACCAGTGGTCTCCTCCCCGGGGGGGCAGTTAACACCGGGGAGCCGTTTTTT. Residues: CATSGLLPGGAVNTGEPFF.

As to this clone: This clone may be a read error of a much larger clone one base away. This sequence joins TRBV20-1 and TRBJ2-1; no clear D gene. The CDR3 totals 13 residues. CDR1 DFQATT and CDR2 SNEGSKA come from the germline V gene (reference sequence). Trimming removed 3 bases at V and 4 bases at J, with 10 bases between. Here the CDR3 DNA reads TGCAGTGCTAGGGACGGCTGTTACAATGAGCAGTTCTTC. Its translation is CSARDGCYNEQFF.

This clone has a count of ten or more. The genes are TRBV20-1 and TRBJ2-7, with D tentatively TRBD1 or TRBD2 (5 bases each). The CDR3 runs to 16 residues. The germline V gene has CDR1 DFQATT and CDR2 SNEGSKA (reference sequence). V was clipped by 2 bases and J by 2 bases, with 19 bases between them. CDR3: CSARPTAGDGAYEQYF. The CDR3 region has the DNA TGCAGTGCTAGACCAACAGCCGGGGACGGCGCCTACGAGCAGTACTTC.

This clone was observed many times. This chain uses TRBV4-1 with TRBJ1-3, with D possibly matching TRBD1 (6 bases). CDR3 size: 15 residues. The germline CDR1 and CDR2 sequences are MGHRA and YSYEKL. V was clipped by 3 bases and J by 2 bases, with 11 bases between them. The CDR3 coding sequence is TGCGCCAGCAGCCAGGAAGACAGGCCTGGAAACACCATATATTTT. Translated, it gives CASSQEDRPGNTIYF.

This clone has only a few counts. Just one base apart from a much larger clone, this may be a read error. The chain has TRBV28 and TRBJ2-1; the D gene is possibly TRBD1 (6 bases). The length of the CDR3 is 15 residues. The germline CDR1 and CDR2 sequences are MDHEN and SYDVKM. The CDR3 DNA follows: TGTGTCAGCAACCTTCAGGGGCTTCACTACAATGAGCAGTTCTTC. Translation: CVSNLQGLHYNEQFF.

This clone appeared many times. The chain couples TRBV29-1 to TRBJ1-1; possible D gene TRBD1, 6 bases. Trimming left V 5 bases short and J 0 bases short, with 19 bases between. CDR3 length equals 16 residues. CDR1 SQVTM and CDR2 ANQGSEA come from the germline V gene. The CDR3 spells CSVRGGLRLMNTEAFF. In DNA form, the CDR3 reads TGCAGCGTTAGGGGGGGCCTTCGCTTAATGAACACTGAAGCTTTCTTT.

This clone was counted only a few times. The V and J genes are TRBV6-5 and TRBJ1-1, with D tentatively TRBD1 (5 bases). V dropped 6 bases and J dropped 0 bases, with 23 bases sitting between them. CDR3 length: 18 amino acids. The germline CDR1 and CDR2 sequences are MNHEY and SVGAGI. CDR3 coding DNA: TGTGCCAGCAGCACCATAAATCGCAGGGTGGGGATGAACACTGAAGCTTTCTTT. This encodes CASSTINRRVGMNTEAFF.

This clone was recorded at least ten times. In the same sample, other DNA sequences code for this CDR3. The chain has TRBV20-1 and TRBJ2-1; D not certain. Germline CDR1 reads DFQATT; CDR2 reads SNEGSKA (reference sequence). V lost 6 bases and J lost 4, with 10 bases in between. The CDR3 extends over 12 amino acids. The CDR3 DNA follows: TGCAGTGCCCGAAAAGGGTACAATGAGCAGTTCTTC. The encoded protein is CSARKGYNEQFF.

Many counts were recorded for this clone. The V gene is TRBV19, the J gene TRBJ1-5, with D possibly matching TRBD1 (5 bases). The germline CDR1 and CDR2 sequences are LNHDA and SQIVND (reference sequence). The CDR3 loop spans 15 amino acids. Trimming took 1 base from V and 0 from J, leaving 7 bases between them. The CDR3 sequence is CASSIGGTSNQPQHF. The CDR3 DNA follows: TGTGCCAGTAGTATAGGAGGGACTAGCAATCAGCCCCAGCATTTT.

As for this clone: This clone may be a read error of a much larger clone one base away. The chain links TRBV4-1 to TRBJ2-3, with D perhaps TRBD1 (5 bases). This CDR3 has 14 residues. Looked up from germline, CDR1 is MGHRA and CDR2 is YSYEKL. The CDR3, as DNA: TGCGCCAGGAGCCAAGGGGTAAGCACAGATACGCAGTATTTT. As protein: CARSQGVSTDTQYF.

This clone has a count of ten or more. The rearrangement uses TRBV4-1 and TRBJ1-2, with 7 positions matching TRBD1. Germline values: CDR1 MGHRA, CDR2 YSYEKL. The CDR3 sequence is 16 residues long. V shed 4 bases, J shed 2 bases, and the junction held 10 bases outside the gene matches. This CDR3 reads CASSPTVGGQNYGYTF. Written as DNA, the CDR3 is TGCGCCAGCAGCCCAACAGTTGGGGGACAGAACTATGGCTACACCTTC.

At least ten counts were recorded for this clone. J is TRBJ1-1 and V is TRBV3-1; TRBD1 might be the D (5 bases). Germline V gives CDR1 LGHDT, CDR2 YNNKEL (reference sequence). The CDR3 runs 14 residues. V was clipped by 4 bases and J by 7 bases, with 16 bases between them. The CDR3, as DNA: TGTGCCAGCAGCCGGGGCCACCGGACGGGTGAAGCTTTCTTT. Translation: CASSRGHRTGEAFF.

This clone was observed at least ten times. The chain has TRBV12-3 or TRBV12-4 and TRBJ1-5; TRBD1 agrees at 9 bases. V dropped 6 bases and J dropped 5; count of bases not matched to a gene: 5. The CDR3 is 14 amino acids. DNA for the CDR3: TGTGCCAGCAGCCGGACAGGGGCGTATCAGCCCCAGCATTTT. Its translation: CASSRTGAYQPQHF.

This clone was counted at least ten times. The chain employs TRBV7-6 and TRBJ2-3; 10 nucleotides align to TRBD2. Germline trimming cut 6 bases from V and 1 base from J; bases unmatched to any gene: 7. CDR3 length: 16 residues. CDR1 is SGHVS, CDR2 FNYEAQ, per germline. The chain's CDR3 is CASRTQREGGTDTQYF. The CDR3 DNA reads as TGTGCCAGCAGGACTCAGCGGGAGGGGGGCACAGATACGCAGTATTTT.

With respect to this clone: This may come from a read error, since a much larger clone is one base off. The chain uses TRBV6-1 and TRBJ2-7; D not certain. Germline V gene sequence: CDR1 MNHNS, CDR2 SASEGT. This CDR3 region has 15 residues. V gave up 6 bases and J gave up 0 bases, with 15 bases separating them. CDR3 DNA sequence: TGTGCCAGCAGACAAGTACCGGTCGTCTCCTACGAGCAGTACTTC. Encoded protein: CASRQVPVVSYEQYF.

This clone was seen many times. This CDR3 reads CASSIRTSNTYNEQFF. The DNA for the CDR3 is TGTGCCAGTAGTATTCGAACCTCTAACACCTACAATGAGCAGTTCTTC. This chain joins TRBV19 and TRBJ2-1; no definite D call. The V end lost 3 bases, the J end lost 2 bases, and 14 bases lay between the germline ends. This CDR3 region has 16 residues. Germline V lookup: CDR1 LNHDA, CDR2 SQIVND (reference sequence).

This clone was detected ten times or more. The chain recombines TRBV7-2 with TRBJ2-5; 8 nucleotides line up with TRBD1. CDR1 and CDR2 from the germline V gene are SGHTA and FQGNSA. Trimming at V came to 3 bases and at J to 2 bases, leaving 5 bases not matched to a gene. There are 15 residues in the CDR3. This CDR3 is CASSFIDRGQETQYF. Here the CDR3 DNA reads TGTGCCAGCAGCTTTATTGACAGGGGACAAGAGACCCAGTACTTC.